This T cell receptor (beta chain) was recovered during a study of cytomegalovirus exposure and HLA in healthy donors (dated by TCRdb to 2015 to 2018). Regarding the complete study: According to a later analysis, the 120 or so validation repertoires were produced on the same platform as the 680 or so repertoires of the first cohort. The study aimed to test whether signatures of past pathogen exposure could be identified by cataloging public T cell receptors. Along with the approximately 700-subject first cohort, a separate validation cohort of over 90 different subjects was used. The study combined high-throughput TCR immunosequencing, statistical association of individual TCRs with disease status, and machine learning to predict cytomegalovirus infection status. General findings and caveats noted by the study authors: Of the cluster scores, roughly 95% were above 0 in a later analysis, which found that TCRs clustered in the first cohort also tended to co-occur in the 95 to 150 validation repertoires. The classifier was reported to diagnose cytomegalovirus status with high specificity and sensitivity in both the original cohort and the validation cohort. In vitro tests confirmed that a few of the cytomegalovirus-associated TCR beta chains recognize cytomegalovirus antigens. The study gave a list of over 150 TCR beta chains associated with cytomegalovirus. While some public TCRs were present in many individuals, most TCR sequences turned up only very rarely across donors. It was suggested by the authors that the approach could potentially be generalized to other disease states and immunological phenotypes. All 130 or so repertoires were used to score co-occurrence in the validation cohort in a later analysis, because that analysis had no HLA typing for the cohort.

In regard to this clone: Its binding antigen is unknown. Base qualities are not recorded, but no much larger clone differs from it by a single base.

The library came from the immunoSEQ multiplex PCR assay. The paper's data handling went like this. A statistical classification framework was built to diagnose cytomegalovirus status from the catalog of TCR beta chain sequences. This is the immuneACCESS table as TCRdb keeps it, with only in-frame sequences that have V and J called. A part of the clones is gone; compared with another copy, unresolved V genes explain less than half, and the rest is unexplained. V, J and clone size are those of that table, while D and trimming were read from the DNA. In all, the sample holds 150,000 to 180,000 clones, and 85% to 90% of those were seen once. About 2.2% of the sample lies in the top ten. Donors formed part of the validation cohort, which comprised about 130 subjects and was distinct from the first cohort of several hundred subjects. The CDR3 holds 13 amino acids from the cysteine to the phenylalanine. CDR3 DNA only is kept here, 39 bases in frame from base 1. Looking up the germline V gene (reference sequence) yields CDR1 GTSNPN and CDR2 SVGIG. The germline V and J ends show losses of 4 bases and 5 bases respectively, and no gene match explains 7 bases of the junction.

The chain couples TRBV30 to TRBJ1-1, with 7 junctional bases fitting TRBD1. Sample: PBMCs. The receptor was isolated from a human donor in good health. The DNA sequence reads TGTGCCTGGACTAAGGGACAGAAGACTGAAGCTTTCTTT. Its amino acids are CAWTKGQKTEAFF.